The entry below gives a single T cell receptor (beta chain) sequence along with its context. Its binding antigen is unknown. Base qualities are not at hand, and no much larger clone is one base apart. This sample is part of a study of shared clonotypes between healthy human individuals (dated by TCRdb to about 2020). The study in broad terms: A couple of women and a few men aged 18 to 49 years were included in the cohort. Per donor, three plates each were used for CD4 naive and CD4 memory, two for CD8 naive, and one for CD8 memory. The study deeply sequenced blood TCR repertoires of five healthy adults to estimate repertoire size and the extent of clonotype sharing between individuals. Different laboratories and diverse techniques were used to prepare libraries and sequence TCR repertoires, to increase sequencing depth and limit assay-specific biases. Between about 0.8 and 9 billion PBMCs per donor were obtained by leukapheresis.

What the work shows at the level of the full study, not this receptor alone: Rarefaction of sorted-subset datasets indicated incomplete sequencing despite the large sequencing depth. The small number of donors limited the genetic and exposure-history diversity represented. Sharing across several donors was observed for about 4.8% of naive CD4, over 3% of naive CD8, over 2% of memory CD4, and around 0.42% of memory CD8 clonotypes. Compared with non-shared clonotypes, clonotypes shared by all four sorted-subset donors had higher generation probabilities. Naive subsets generally had larger estimated clonotype richness than memory subsets. Sampling was restricted to blood, and TCR repertoires in tissues likely differ from the TCR repertoires found in blood. Based on pairwise subsampling, the degree of clonotype sharing among donors was expected to be affected by sequencing depth.

CD8 naive samples were obtained by positive selection for CCR7 among CD45RO-negative cells, yielding a CD45RA+CCR7+ population from which TemRA cells were excluded. The donors were healthy, HIV-negative adults with no recently reported acute infections or vaccinations. Only Caucasian adults living in Nashville, Tennessee, USA were represented among the donors. Blood was collected by leukapheresis, and PBMCs were isolated by Ficoll-Histopaque density gradient centrifugation and then cryopreserved in liquid nitrogen vapor phase. Analytical flow cytometry was used to check the purity and quantity of each magnetically sorted T cell population. Genomic DNA was isolated from each sorted fraction and quantified by UV absorbance on a Nanodrop 2000c. From a lookup of the germline V gene (reference sequence), CDR1 and CDR2 are GTSNPN and SVGIG. Counted from cysteine to phenylalanine, this CDR3 has 13 amino acids. The kept DNA is CDR3 alone, 39 bases in frame from the first base. V is reduced by 1 base and J by 9 bases, leaving a spacing of 13 bases between them.

Using the deep immunoSEQ assay, multiplex PCR amplified TCR CDR3 regions from genomic DNA. Extracted genomic DNA from each cell subset was spread evenly across all wells of several immunoSEQ 96-well plates, with each plate serving as a replicate. Each replicate PCR for sorted subsets received roughly 0.2 ug genomic DNA, equal to about 29,000 T cell genomes. Purified libraries were quantified with a Qubit 3.0 fluorometer, sized on a Bioanalyzer 2100, and re-quantified with the KAPA Library Quantification kit. A separate single-read 150-cycle Illumina NextSeq 550 flow cell was used to sequence each immunoSEQ 96-well plate. On the authors' methods: The immunoSEQ output contained only junctional sequences without quality scores, so filtering could not match that applied to full-length reads. Sequences were annotated with PyIR, a Python wrapper for IgBLAST v1.9, using IMGT germline references to assign V/J genes and CDR3. Reads with weak V/J assignments (E-value above 1e-6), missing CDR3, stop codons, out-of-frame junctions, or ambiguous translated residues were removed. A V3J clonotype was defined by an identical inferred V gene, J gene, and CDR3 amino acid sequence. The percentage overlap between two repertoires was calculated by dividing the number of shared unique clonotypes by the size of the smaller repertoire. RTK rarefaction, the Chao1 estimator, and Recon v2.1 estimates of unobserved clonotypes were used to assess repertoire richness. Generation probabilities for all TCRbeta clonotypes obtained by the gDNA method from four donors were computed using OLGA. Not all clones reach the TCRdb copy of this immuneACCESS table, which keeps in-frame sequences only. Checked studies attribute under half of the gap to unresolved V genes and leave the rest unexplained. That table is the source of V, J and clone size, and D and trimming were worked out from the DNA. Within this sample are about 2 million clones, with over 85% of them counted one time only. Roughly 1.2% of the sample belongs to the ten largest clones.

The sequence joins TRBV30 to TRBJ2-1; the D gene is perhaps TRBD2, on 6 matching bases. The clonotype comes from a man between 18 and 29 years old in good health. Sequencing used naive CD8+ T cells sorted from blood. The sample's cell subset or site label, decoded: CD45RA+CCR7+. The DNA is TGTGCCTGGAGTGCCCTAACCGGGGGTGAGCAGTTCTTC. It translates as CAWSALTGGEQFF. The entire variable domain, with the stretches around the CDR3 drawn from the reference TRBV30 and TRBJ2-1 proteins, is SQTIHQWPATLVQPVGSPLSLECTVEGTSNPNLYWYRQAAGRGLQLLFYSVGIGQISSEVPQNLSASRPQDRQFILSSKKLLLSDSGFYLCAWSALTGGEQFFGPGTRLTVL.